This TCR beta chain was identified in a study of CD8 T cell repertoires and HIV-1 epitope variants. The wider study: Tested: three Gag epitope families, Nef HW9 and YT9.

Only in-frame clones appear in the TCRdb table, and some are missing; sequencing was by immunoSEQ multiplex PCR. The table lists fewer than 7,000 clones, around 71% of them singletons. CDR1 SSHAT and CDR2 FNYEAQ come from the germline V gene (reference sequence). The CDR3 covers 14 residues. As to this clone: Its antigen is unknown. The junction and the germline gene differ at one end; a read error may be behind it.

The clonotype originates from a male donor with HIV. The sample was cultured CD8+ T cells derived from PBMCs. The genes are TRBV7-7 and TRBJ2-3, with a weak D call TRBD2 (6 bases). The CDR3 protein is CASSLEGSTDTQYF. CDR3 nucleotide sequence: TGTGCTAGCAGCTTGGAGGGGTCCACAGATACGCAGTATTTT.